This TCR beta chain was captured in a study of shared clonotypes between healthy human individuals. Study-wide findings and caveats: Generally, naive subsets (rather than memory subsets) showed larger estimated richness. Clonotype sharing across a few donors was observed for around 5% of naive CD4 clonotypes.

Generated by immunoSEQ multiplex PCR, the TCRdb table keeps only in-frame clones and is missing some. Among about 1 million clones listed, about 76% were seen once. V was trimmed by 1 base and J by 1 base, leaving 7 bases between them. From germline, CDR1 is SEHNR and CDR2 FQNEAQ (reference sequence). This CDR3 comprises 14 residues. This clone was seen only a few times. Its antigen remains unidentified. Material: memory CD4+ T cells sorted from blood. Sample subset: CD45RA-negative fraction. The receptor comes from a man younger than 30 in good health. The V and J genes are TRBV7-9 and TRBJ1-1; tentative D call: TRBD1 (6 bases). The CDR3 loop reads CASSLETGNTEAFF. The DNA of the CDR3 is TGTGCCAGCAGCTTAGAGACAGGGAACACTGAAGCTTTCTTT.